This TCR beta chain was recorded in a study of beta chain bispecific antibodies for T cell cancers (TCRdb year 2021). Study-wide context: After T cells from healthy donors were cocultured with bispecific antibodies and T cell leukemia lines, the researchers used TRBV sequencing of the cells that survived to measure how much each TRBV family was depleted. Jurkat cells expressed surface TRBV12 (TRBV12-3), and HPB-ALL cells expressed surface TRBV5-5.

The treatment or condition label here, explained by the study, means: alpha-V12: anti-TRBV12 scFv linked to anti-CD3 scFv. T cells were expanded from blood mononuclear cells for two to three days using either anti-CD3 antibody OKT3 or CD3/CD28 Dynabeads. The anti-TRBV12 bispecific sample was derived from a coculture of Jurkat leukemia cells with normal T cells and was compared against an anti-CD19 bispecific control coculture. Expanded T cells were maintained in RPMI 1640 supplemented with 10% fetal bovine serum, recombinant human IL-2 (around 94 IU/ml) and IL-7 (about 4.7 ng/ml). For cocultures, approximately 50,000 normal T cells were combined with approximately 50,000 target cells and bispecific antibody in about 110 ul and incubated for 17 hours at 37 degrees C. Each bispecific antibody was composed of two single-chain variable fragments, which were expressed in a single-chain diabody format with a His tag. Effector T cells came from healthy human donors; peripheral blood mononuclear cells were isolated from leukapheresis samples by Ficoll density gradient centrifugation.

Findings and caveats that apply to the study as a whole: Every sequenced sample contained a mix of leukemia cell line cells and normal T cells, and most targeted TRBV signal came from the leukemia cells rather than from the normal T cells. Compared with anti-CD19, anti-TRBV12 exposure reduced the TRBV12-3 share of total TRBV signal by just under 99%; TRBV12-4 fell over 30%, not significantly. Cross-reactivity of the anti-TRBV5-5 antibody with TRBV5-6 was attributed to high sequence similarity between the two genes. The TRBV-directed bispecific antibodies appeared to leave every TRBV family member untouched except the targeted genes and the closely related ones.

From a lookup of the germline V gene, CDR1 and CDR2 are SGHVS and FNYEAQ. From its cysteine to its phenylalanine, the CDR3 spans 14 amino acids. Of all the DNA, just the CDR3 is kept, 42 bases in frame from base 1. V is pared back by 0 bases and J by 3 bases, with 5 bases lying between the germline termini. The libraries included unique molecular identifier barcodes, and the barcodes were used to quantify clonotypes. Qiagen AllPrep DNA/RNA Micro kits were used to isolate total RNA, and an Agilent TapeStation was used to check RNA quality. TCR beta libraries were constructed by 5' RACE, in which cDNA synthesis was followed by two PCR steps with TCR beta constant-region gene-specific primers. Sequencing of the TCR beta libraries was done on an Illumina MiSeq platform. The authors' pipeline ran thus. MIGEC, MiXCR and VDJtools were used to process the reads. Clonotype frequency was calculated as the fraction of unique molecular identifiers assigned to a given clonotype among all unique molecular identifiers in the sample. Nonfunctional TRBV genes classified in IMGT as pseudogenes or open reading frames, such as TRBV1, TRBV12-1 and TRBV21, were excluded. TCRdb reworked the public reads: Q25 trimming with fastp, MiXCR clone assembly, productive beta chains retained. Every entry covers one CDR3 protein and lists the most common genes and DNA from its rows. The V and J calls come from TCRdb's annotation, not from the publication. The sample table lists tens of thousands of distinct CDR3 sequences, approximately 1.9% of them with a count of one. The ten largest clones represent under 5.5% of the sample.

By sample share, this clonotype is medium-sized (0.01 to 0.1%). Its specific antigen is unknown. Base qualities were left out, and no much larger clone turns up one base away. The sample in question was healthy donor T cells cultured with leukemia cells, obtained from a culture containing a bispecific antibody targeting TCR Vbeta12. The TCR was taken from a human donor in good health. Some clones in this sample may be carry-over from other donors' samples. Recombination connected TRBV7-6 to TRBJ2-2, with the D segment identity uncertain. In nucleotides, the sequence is TGTGCCAGCAGCTTAGCGGGGTACACCGGGGAGCTGTTTTTT. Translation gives CASSLAGYTGELFF.